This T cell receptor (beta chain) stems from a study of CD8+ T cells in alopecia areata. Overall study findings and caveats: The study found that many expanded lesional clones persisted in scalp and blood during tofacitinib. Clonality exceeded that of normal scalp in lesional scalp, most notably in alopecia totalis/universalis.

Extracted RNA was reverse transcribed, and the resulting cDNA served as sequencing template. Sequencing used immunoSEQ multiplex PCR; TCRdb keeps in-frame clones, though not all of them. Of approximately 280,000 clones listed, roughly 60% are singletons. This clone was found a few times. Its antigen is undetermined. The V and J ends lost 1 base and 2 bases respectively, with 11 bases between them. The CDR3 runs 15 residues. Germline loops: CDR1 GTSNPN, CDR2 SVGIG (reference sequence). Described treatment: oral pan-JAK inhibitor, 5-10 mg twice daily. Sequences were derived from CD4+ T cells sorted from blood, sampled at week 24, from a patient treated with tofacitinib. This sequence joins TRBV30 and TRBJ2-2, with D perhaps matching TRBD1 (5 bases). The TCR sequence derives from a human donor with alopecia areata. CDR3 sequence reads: CAWSGGSQNTGELFF. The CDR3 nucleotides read TGTGCCTGGAGTGGGGGCAGCCAAAACACCGGGGAGCTGTTTTTT.